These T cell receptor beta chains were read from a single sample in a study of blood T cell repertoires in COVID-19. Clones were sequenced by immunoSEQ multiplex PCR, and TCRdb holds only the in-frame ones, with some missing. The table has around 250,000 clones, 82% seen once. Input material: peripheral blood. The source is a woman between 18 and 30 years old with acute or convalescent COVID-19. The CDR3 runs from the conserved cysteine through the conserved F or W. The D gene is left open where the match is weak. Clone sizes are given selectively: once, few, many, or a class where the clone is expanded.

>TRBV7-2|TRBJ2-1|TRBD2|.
CASRRSHGTSKYNEQFF
TGTGCCAGCAGACGATCACACGGGACTAGCAAATACAATGAGCAGTTCTTC
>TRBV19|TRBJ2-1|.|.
CASSIGLAEYNEQFF
TGTGCCAGTAGTATCGGCCTAGCCGAGTACAATGAGCAGTTCTTC
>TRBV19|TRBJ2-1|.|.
CASTEAGVSYNEQFF
TGTGCCAGTACAGAAGCGGGCGTCTCCTACAATGAGCAGTTCTTC
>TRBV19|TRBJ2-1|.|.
CASSSSGSWDEQFF
TGTGCCAGTAGTTCGAGCGGGTCTTGGGATGAGCAGTTCTTC
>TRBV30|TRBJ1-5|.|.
CAWSVGYSNQPQHF
TGTGCCTGGAGTGTCGGTTATAGCAATCAGCCCCAGCATTTT
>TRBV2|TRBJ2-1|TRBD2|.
CASRNPGLAGDGHSNEQFF
TGTGCCAGCAGGAACCCGGGACTAGCGGGAGATGGACACTCCAATGAGCAGTTCTTC
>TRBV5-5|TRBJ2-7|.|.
CASSLGASGSGEQYF
TGTGCCAGCAGCTTGGGGGCTTCAGGGTCGGGCGAGCAGTACTTC
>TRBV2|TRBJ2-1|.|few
CASRGETRVPFF
TGTGCCAGCAGGGGAGAAACGAGGGTTCCGTTCTTC
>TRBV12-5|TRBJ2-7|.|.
CASGTIPRAGEQYF
TGTGCTAGTGGTACCATCCCTAGAGCCGGTGAGCAGTACTTC
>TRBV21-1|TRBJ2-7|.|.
CASSKGTAGASYEQYF
TGTGCCAGCAGCAAAGGTACGGCGGGAGCTTCCTACGAGCAGTACTTC
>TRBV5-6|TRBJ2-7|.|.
CASSFGSQADEQYF
TGTGCCAGCAGCTTTGGTTCACAGGCTGACGAGCAGTACTTC
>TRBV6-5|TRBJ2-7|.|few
CASRGREVYEQYF
TGTGCCAGCAGGGGCAGGGAGGTCTACGAGCAGTACTTC
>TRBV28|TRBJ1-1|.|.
CASLGGNDLSTEAFF
TGTGCCAGTCTAGGAGGGAACGACTTGAGTACTGAAGCTTTCTTT
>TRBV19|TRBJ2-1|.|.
CASSIGQTSYNEQFF
TGTGCCAGTAGTATCGGACAGACCTCCTACAATGAGCAGTTCTTC
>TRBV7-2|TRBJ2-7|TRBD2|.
CASSSWGTSSYEQYF
TGTGCCAGCAGCTCATGGGGGACTAGCTCCTACGAGCAGTACTTC
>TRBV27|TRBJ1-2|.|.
CASSLSLGGIYGYTF
TGTGCCAGCAGTCTCTCATTAGGGGGTATCTATGGCTACACCTTC
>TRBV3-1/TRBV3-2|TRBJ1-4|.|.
CASSPGTTNEKLFF
TGTGCCAGCAGCCCCGGGACTACTAATGAAAAACTGTTTTTT
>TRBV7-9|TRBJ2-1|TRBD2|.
CASSLTEAGVVNEQFF
TGTGCCAGCAGCTTAACAGAAGCGGGAGTTGTCAATGAGCAGTTCTTC
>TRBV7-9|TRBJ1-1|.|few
CASSLARENTEAFF
TGTGCCAGCAGCTTAGCCAGGGAGAACACTGAAGCTTTCTTT
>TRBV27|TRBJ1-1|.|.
CASSPHGGWDTEAFF
TGTGCCAGCAGTCCCCACGGGGGGTGGGACACTGAAGCTTTCTTT
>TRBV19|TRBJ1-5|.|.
CASSLGSSSNQPQHF
TGTGCCAGTAGTCTCGGTTCGAGTAGCAATCAGCCCCAGCATTTT
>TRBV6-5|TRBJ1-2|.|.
CASSYSERSGGYTF
TGTGCCAGCAGTTACTCGGAGAGGTCAGGGGGCTACACCTTC
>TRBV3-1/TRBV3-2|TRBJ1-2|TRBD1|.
CASSQDLRGTGHGYTF
TGTGCCAGCAGCCAAGATTTGAGAGGGACAGGGCATGGCTACACCTTC
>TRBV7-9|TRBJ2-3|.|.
CASRGGDTQYF
TGTGCCAGCCGGGGTGGGGATACGCAGTATTTT
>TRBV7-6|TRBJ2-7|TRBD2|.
CASSSQTSGSSEQYF
TGTGCCAGCAGCTCCCAGACTAGCGGGAGCAGCGAGCAGTACTTC
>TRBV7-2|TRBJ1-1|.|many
CASSLGVQRNTEAFF
TGTGCCAGCAGCCTAGGGGTACAGAGGAACACTGAAGCTTTCTTT
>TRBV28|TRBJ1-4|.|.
CASSLRGGTNEKLFF
TGTGCCAGCAGTTTACGGGGGGGAACTAATGAAAAACTGTTTTTT
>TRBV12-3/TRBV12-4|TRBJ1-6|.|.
CASTGAGNSPLHF
TGTGCCAGCACAGGGGCGGGCAATTCACCCCTCCACTTT
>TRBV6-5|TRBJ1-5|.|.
CASRNQPQHF
TGTGCCAGCCGTAATCAGCCCCAGCATTTT
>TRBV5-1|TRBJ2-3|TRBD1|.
CASSLVKPGQGVSDTQYF
TGCGCCAGCAGCTTGGTTAAGCCGGGACAGGGGGTCTCAGATACGCAGTATTTT
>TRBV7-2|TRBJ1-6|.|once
CASSLDPGGSRSPLHF
TGTGCCAGCAGCTTAGACCCCGGGGGGAGTCGGTCACCCCTCCACTTT
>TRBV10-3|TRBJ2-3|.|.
CAISDQYTDTQYF
TGTGCCATCAGTGACCAGTATACAGATACGCAGTATTTT
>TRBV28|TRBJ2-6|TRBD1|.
CASSLWGTGSSGANVLTF
TGTGCCAGCAGTTTATGGGGGACAGGTTCCTCTGGGGCCAACGTCCTGACTTTC
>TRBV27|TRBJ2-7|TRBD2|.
CASNPGTSAYEQYF
TGTGCCAGCAACCCCGGGACTAGCGCCTACGAGCAGTACTTC
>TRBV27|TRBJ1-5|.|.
CASGQGSNQPQHF
TGTGCCAGCGGCCAGGGGAGCAATCAGCCCCAGCATTTT
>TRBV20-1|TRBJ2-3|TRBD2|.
CSASWLSSGRTDTQYF
TGCAGTGCTAGTTGGCTGTCTAGCGGCCGCACAGATACGCAGTATTTT
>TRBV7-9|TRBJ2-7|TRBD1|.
CASRRDSGYEQYF
TGTGCCAGCAGGAGGGACAGCGGCTACGAGCAGTACTTC
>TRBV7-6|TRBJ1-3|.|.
CASSLGGQGNTIYF
TGTGCCAGCAGCTTAGGAGGACAGGGAAACACCATATATTTT
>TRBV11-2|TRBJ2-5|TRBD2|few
CASAGRGEETQYF
TGTGCCAGCGCCGGGAGGGGAGAAGAGACCCAGTACTTC
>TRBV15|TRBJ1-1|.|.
CATSDGLGNTEAFF
TGTGCCACCAGTGACGGGTTGGGGAACACTGAAGCTTTCTTT
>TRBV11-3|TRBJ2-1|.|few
CASSLGSGEQFF
TGTGCCAGCAGCCTAGGCTCAGGAGAGCAGTTCTTC
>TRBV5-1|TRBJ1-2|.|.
CASSLGQVDVNYGYTF
TGCGCCAGCAGCTTGGGTCAGGTCGACGTTAACTATGGCTACACCTTC
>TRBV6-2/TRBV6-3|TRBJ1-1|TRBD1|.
CASSRTGYTEAFF
TGTGCCAGCAGTCGGACAGGGTACACTGAAGCTTTCTTT
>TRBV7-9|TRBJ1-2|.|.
CASSLGGIPNYGYTF
TGTGCCAGCAGCTTAGGAGGTATTCCTAACTATGGCTACACCTTC
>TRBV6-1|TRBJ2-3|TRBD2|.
CASSEGPRTSGKDTDTQYF
TGTGCCAGCAGTGAAGGACCACGGACTAGCGGGAAGGACACAGATACGCAGTATTTT
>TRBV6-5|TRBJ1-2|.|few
CASTSTGFGYGYTF
TGTGCCAGCACCTCCACGGGGTTTGGGTATGGCTACACCTTC